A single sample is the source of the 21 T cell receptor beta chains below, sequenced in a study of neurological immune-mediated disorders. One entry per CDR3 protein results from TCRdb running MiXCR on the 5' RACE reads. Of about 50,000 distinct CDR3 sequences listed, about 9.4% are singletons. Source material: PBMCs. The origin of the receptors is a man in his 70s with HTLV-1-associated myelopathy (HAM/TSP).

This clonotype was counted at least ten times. DNA of the CDR3: TGTGCCAGCCGAGGGGGGTCTTATGGCTACACCTTC. Residues: CASRGGSYGYTF. The J gene is TRBJ1-2, the V gene TRBV27; TRBD1 might be the D (6 bases). CDR3 length equals 12 residues. Trimming shortened V by 8 bases and J by 5 bases, and 12 bases separated the two germline ends. CDR1 MNHEY and CDR2 SMNVEV come from the germline V gene (reference sequence).

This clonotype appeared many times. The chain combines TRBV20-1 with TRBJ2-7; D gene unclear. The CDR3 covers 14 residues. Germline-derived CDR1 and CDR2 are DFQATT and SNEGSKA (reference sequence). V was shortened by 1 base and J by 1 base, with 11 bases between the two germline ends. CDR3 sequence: CSARATRSSYEQYF. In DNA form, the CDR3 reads TGCAGTGCTAGAGCGACCCGGAGTTCCTACGAGCAGTACTTC.

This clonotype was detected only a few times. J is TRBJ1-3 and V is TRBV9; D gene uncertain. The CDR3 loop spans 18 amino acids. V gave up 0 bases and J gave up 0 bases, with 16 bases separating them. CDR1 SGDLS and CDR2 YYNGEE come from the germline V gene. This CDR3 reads CASSVDAEPFFSGNTIYF. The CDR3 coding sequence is TGTGCCAGCAGCGTAGACGCTGAACCTTTCTTCTCTGGAAACACCATATATTTT.

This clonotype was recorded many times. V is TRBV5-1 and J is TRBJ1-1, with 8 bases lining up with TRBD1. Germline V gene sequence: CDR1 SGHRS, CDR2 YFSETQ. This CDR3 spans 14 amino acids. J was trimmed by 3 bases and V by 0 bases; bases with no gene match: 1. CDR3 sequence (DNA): TGCGCCAGCAGCTTGGTACAGGGGGACACTGAAGCTTTCTTT. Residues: CASSLVQGDTEAFF.

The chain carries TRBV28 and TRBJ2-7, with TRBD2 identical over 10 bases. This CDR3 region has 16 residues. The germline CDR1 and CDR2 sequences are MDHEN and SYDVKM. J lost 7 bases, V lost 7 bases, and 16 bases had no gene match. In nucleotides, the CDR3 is TGTGCCAGCAAATCCCTAAGCGGGAGGGGGGTTTATGAGCAGTACTTC. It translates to CASKSLSGRGVYEQYF. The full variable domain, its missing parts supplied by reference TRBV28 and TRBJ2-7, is DVKVTQSSRYLVKRTGEKVFLECVQDMDHENMFWYRQDPGLGLRLIYFSYDVKMKEKGDIPEGYSVSREKKERFSLILESASTNQTSMYLCASKSLSGRGVYEQYFGPGTRLTVT.

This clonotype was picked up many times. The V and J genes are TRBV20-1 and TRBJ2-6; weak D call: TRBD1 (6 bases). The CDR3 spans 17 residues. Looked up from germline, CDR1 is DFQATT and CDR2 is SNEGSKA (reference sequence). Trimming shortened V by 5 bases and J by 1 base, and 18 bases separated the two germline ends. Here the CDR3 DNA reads TGCAGTGCTCCCATTCTGACAGGCCAATCTGGGGCCAACGTCCTGACTTTC. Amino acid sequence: CSAPILTGQSGANVLTF.

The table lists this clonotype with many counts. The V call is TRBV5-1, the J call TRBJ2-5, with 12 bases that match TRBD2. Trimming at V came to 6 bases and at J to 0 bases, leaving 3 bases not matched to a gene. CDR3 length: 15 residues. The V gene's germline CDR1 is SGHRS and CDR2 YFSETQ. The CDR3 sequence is CASTRLAGDQETQYF. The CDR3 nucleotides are TGCGCCAGCACCCGACTAGCGGGAGACCAAGAGACCCAGTACTTC.

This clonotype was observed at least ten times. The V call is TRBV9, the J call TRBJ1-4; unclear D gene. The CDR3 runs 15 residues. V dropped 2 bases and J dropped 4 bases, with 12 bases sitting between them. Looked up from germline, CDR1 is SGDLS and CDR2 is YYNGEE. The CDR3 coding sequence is TGTGCCAGCAGCGTTGGTCCGGGGTTTAATGAAAAACTGTTTTTT. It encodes CASSVGPGFNEKLFF.

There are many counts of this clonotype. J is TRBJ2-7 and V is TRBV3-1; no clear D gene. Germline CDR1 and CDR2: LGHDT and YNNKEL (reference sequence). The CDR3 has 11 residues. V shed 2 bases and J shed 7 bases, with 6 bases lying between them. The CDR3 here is CASSQTGEQYF. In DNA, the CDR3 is TGTGCCAGCAGCCAAACCGGAGAGCAGTACTTC.

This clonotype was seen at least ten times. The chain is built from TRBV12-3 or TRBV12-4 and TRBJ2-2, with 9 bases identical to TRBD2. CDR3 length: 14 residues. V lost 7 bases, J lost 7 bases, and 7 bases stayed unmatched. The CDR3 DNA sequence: TGTGCCAGCAATATAGCGGGAGCGGGCGGGGAGCTGTTTTTT. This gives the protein CASNIAGAGGELFF.

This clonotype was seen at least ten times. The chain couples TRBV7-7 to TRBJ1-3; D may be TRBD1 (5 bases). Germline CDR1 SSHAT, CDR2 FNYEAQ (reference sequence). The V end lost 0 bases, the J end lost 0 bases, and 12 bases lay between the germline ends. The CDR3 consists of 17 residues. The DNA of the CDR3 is TGTGCCAGCAGCTTAGCCCCCGGGACGCTCTCTGGAAACACCATATATTTT. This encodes CASSLAPGTLSGNTIYF.

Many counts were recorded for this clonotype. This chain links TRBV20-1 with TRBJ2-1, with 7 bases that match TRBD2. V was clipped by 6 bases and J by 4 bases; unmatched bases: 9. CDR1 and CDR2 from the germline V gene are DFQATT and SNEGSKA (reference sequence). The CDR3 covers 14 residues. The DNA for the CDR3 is TGCAGTGCCAATTCGGGAGGTAATTACAATGAGCAGTTCTTC. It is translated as CSANSGGNYNEQFF.

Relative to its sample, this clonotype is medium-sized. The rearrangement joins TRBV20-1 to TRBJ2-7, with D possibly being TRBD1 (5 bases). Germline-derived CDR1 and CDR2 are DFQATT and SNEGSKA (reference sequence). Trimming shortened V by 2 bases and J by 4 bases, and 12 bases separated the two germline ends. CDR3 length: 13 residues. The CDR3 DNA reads TGCAGTGCTAGACCCGCAGGGTTGTACGAGCAGTACTTC. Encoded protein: CSARPAGLYEQYF.

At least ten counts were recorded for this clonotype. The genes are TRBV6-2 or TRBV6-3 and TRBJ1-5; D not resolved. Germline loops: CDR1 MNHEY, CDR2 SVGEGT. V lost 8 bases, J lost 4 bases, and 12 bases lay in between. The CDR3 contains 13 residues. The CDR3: CASVRQANQPQHF. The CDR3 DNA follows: TGTGCCAGCGTGAGGCAGGCAAATCAGCCCCAGCATTTT.

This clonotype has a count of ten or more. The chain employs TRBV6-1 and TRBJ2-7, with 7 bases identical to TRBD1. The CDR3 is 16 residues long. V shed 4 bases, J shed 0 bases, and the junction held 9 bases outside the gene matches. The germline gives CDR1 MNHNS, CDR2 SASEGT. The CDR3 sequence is CASSVKVGTASYEQYF. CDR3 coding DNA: TGTGCCAGCAGTGTTAAAGTGGGGACAGCCTCCTACGAGCAGTACTTC.

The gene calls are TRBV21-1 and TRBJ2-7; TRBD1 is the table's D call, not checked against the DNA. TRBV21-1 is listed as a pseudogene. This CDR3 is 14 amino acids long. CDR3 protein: CASSRADPYYEQYV. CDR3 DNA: TGTGCCAGCAGCAGGGCAGACCCCTATTACGAGCAGTACGTC.

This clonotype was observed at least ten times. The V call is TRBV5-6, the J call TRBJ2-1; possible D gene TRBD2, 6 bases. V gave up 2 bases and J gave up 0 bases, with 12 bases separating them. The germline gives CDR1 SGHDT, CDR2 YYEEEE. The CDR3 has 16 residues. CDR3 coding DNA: TGTGCCAGCAGCTTTTTTAGCGGAAGCTCCTACAATGAGCAGTTCTTC. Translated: CASSFFSGSSYNEQFF.

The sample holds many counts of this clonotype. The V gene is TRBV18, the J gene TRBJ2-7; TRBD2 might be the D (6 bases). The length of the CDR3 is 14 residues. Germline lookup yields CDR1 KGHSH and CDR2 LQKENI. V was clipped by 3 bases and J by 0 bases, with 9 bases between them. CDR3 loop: CASSPEGTSYEQYF. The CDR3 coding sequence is TGTGCCAGCTCACCGGAGGGAACCTCCTACGAGCAGTACTTC. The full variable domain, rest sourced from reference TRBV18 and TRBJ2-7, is NAGVMQNPRHLVRRRGQEARLRCSPMKGHSHVYWYRQLPEEGLKFMVYLQKENIIDESGMPKERFSAEFPKEGPSILRIQQVVRGDSAAYFCASSPEGTSYEQYFGPGTRLTVT.

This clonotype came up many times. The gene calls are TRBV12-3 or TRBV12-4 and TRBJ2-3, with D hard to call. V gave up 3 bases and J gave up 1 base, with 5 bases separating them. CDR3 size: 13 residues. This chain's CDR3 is CASSFDRTDTQYF. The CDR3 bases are TGTGCCAGCAGTTTCGACCGCACAGATACGCAGTATTTT.

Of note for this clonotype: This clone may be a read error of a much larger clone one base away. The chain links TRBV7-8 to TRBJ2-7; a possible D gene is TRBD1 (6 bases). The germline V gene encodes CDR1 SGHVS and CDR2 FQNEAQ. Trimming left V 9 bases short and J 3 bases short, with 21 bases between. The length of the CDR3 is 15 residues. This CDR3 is CARSLYRAPGYEQYF. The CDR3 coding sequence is TGTGCCAGAAGCCTATACAGGGCCCCGGGCTACGAGCAGTACTTC.

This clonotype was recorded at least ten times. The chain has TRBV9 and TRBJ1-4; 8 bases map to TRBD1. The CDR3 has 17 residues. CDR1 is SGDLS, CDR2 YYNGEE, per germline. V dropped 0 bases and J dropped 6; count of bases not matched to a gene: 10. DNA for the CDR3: TGTGCCAGCAGCGTAGCCGTCGGACAGGGTTCGGATGAAAAACTGTTTTTT. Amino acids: CASSVAVGQGSDEKLFF.